Described below is a single T cell receptor beta chain sequence and its context. What it binds is not known. Method: immunoSEQ multiplex PCR; TCRdb's copy keeps in-frame clones and lacks some. The sample has under 95,000 clones, 75% to 90% seen once. The entry originates in a study of T cell responses to AZD1222 COVID-19 vaccine. The study, taken as a whole, reports: Dominant CD4 TCR responses targeted spike regions 160-218 and 743-854. White British people made up most donors, females outnumbered males, and clonal diversity was possibly underestimated. Elevations in Spike-specific TCR breadth and depth followed administration of two AZD1222 doses.

The CDR3 spans 14 residues. Trimming pared 2 bases from V and 5 bases from J, leaving 12 bases between. Germline V lookup: CDR1 KGHSH, CDR2 LQKENI. This clonotype was sampled from an adult in good health. Source: peripheral blood, taken on day 0 of AZD1222 vaccination. The V and J genes are TRBV18 and TRBJ2-5; D may correspond to TRBD1 or TRBD2 (5 bases each). CDR3 protein: CASSPSQGGETQYF. The CDR3 bases are TGTGCCAGCTCACCATCGCAGGGCGGGGAGACCCAGTACTTC.